This TCR beta chain was sequenced in a study of blood T cell repertoires in COVID-19. Across the study: Whether acute or convalescent, the COVID-19 samples came from the United States, Italy and Spain.

Authors' data handling: Estimated nucleated cell counts came from reference gene primer amplification. Using immunoSEQ multiplex PCR, the repertoire was profiled, and TCRdb retains in-frame clones only, with some absent. V, J and clone size derive from that table, while D and trimming were established from the DNA sequence. Among about 300,000 clones, approximately 88% were seen once, and the ten largest hold roughly 9.1%. This clonotype was sampled from a man in his late teens or twenties with active or convalescent COVID-19. The sequencing input was peripheral blood.

The CDR3, as DNA: TGTGCCAGCAGCTTAGACAGGGGATCGCAGCCCCAGCATTTT. This sequence encodes CASSLDRGSQPQHF. The J gene is TRBJ1-5, the V gene TRBV7-2; 7 nucleotides agree with TRBD1. This CDR3 is 14 amino acids long. Trimming removed 1 base from V and 7 bases from J; junction bases left unmatched: 4. The germline gives CDR1 SGHTA, CDR2 FQGNSA.